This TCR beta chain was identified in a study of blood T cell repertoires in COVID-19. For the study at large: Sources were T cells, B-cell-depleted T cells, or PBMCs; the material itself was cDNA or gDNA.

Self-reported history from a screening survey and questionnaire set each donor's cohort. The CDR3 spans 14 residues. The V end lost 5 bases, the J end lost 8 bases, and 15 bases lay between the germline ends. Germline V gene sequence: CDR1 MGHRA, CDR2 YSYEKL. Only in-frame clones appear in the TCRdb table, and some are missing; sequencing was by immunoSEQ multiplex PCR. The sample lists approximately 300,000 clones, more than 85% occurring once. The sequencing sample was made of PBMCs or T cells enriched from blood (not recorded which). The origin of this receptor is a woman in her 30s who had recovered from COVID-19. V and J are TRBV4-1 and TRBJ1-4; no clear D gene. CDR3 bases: TGCGCCAGCAGCTTCCCGGTACGGCGGGAAAAACTGTTTTTT. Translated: CASSFPVRREKLFF.